Below are 5 T cell receptor beta chains sequenced from a single sample in a study of molecular identifiers for immune sequencing clone quantification. TCRdb called the PCR reads again in MiXCR, with one record for every CDR3 protein. Altogether a few hundred thousand distinct CDR3 sequences are present, about 21% being singletons, with the ten largest covering roughly 0.81%. The sequenced material came from naive CD8+ T cells from blood, with Jurkat cell RNA spiked in. Subset here: FACS-sorted CD8+CD4-CCR7+CD45RA+ naive T cells. All receptors come from a human donor in good health. Some libraries in this study had Jurkat cell RNA spiked in.

V is TRBV9 and J is TRBJ1-2; D not resolved. Germline V lookup: CDR1 SGDLS, CDR2 YYNGEE. This CDR3 has 14 residues. The germline V and J ends were trimmed by 0 bases and 3 bases, with 9 bases remaining between them. Here the CDR3 DNA reads TGTGCCAGCAGCGTAGAGGGCCCTGACTATGGCTACACCTTC. It specifies CASSVEGPDYGYTF.

In regard to this clonotype: At one end the junction does not follow the germline gene, possibly because of a read error. The V and J genes are TRBV11-1 and TRBJ1-1; maybe TRBD1 (5 bases). This CDR3 contains 14 residues. CDR1 and CDR2 (germline): SGHAT, FQDESV (reference sequence). Here the CDR3 DNA reads TGTGCCAGCGGCTTAGCGGGGGAGGACACTGAAGCTTTCTTT. This translates into CASGLAGEDTEAFF.

This clonotype was found a few times. The V gene is TRBV27, the J gene TRBJ1-6, with a possible D match to TRBD1 (5 bases). Germline V gene sequence: CDR1 MNHEY, CDR2 SMNVEV (reference sequence). The CDR3 consists of 16 residues. Trimming stripped 0 bases from V and 3 bases from J, with 9 bases between. CDR3: CASSLSAGLYNSPLHF. In nucleotides, the CDR3 is TGTGCCAGCAGTTTATCAGCGGGGCTCTATAATTCACCCCTCCACTTT.

This clonotype has more than one count but fewer than ten. The chain has TRBV28 and TRBJ1-6; D uncertain. V dropped 5 bases and J dropped 0 bases, with 14 bases sitting between them. The germline V gene encodes CDR1 MDHEN and CDR2 SYDVKM. The CDR3 consists of 17 residues. CDR3 nucleotides: TGTGCCAGCAGTGTAGGAAGACGCAGCTCCTATAATTCACCCCTCCACTTT. This sequence encodes CASSVGRRSSYNSPLHF.

Ten or more counts support this clonotype. J is TRBJ2-3 and V is TRBV4-1, with 11 bases that match TRBD2. J was trimmed by 3 bases and V by 2 bases; bases with no gene match: 7. Germline lookup yields CDR1 MGHRA and CDR2 YSYEKL. The CDR3 totals 17 residues. The CDR3 sequence: CASSQSLAGGPTDTQYF. In DNA, the CDR3 is TGCGCCAGCAGCCAATCGCTAGCGGGGGGACCTACAGATACGCAGTATTTT.